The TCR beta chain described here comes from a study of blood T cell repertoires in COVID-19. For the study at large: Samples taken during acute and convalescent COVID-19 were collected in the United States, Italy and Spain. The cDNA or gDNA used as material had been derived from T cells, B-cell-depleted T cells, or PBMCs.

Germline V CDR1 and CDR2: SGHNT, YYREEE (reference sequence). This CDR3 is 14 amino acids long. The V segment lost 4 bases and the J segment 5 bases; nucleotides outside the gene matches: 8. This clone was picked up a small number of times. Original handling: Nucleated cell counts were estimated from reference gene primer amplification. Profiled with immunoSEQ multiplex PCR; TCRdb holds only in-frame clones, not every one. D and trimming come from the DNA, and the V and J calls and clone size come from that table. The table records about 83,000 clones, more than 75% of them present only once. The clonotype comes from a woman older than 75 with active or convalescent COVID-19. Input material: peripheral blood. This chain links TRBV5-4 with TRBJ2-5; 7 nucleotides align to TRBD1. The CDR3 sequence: CASSRQGEGETQYF. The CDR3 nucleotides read TGTGCCAGCAGCCGTCAGGGGGAAGGCGAGACCCAGTACTTC.